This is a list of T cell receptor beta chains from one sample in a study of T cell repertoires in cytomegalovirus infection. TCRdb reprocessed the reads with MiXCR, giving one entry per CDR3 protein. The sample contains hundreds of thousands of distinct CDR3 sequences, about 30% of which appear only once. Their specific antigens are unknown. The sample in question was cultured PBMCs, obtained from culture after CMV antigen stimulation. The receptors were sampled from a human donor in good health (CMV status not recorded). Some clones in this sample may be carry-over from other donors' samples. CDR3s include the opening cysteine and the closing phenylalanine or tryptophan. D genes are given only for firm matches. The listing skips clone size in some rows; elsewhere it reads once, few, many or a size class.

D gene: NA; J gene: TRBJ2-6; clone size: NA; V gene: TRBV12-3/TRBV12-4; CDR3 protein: CASSLGTGPSLTLSGANVLTF; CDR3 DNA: TGTGCCAGCAGTTTAGGAACAGGTCCCTCACTAACATTATCTGGGGCCAACGTCCTGACTTTC
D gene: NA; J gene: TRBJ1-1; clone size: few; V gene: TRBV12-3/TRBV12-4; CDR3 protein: CASSLARGSTEAFF; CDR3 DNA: TGTGCCAGCAGTTTAGCGAGGGGTAGTACTGAAGCTTTCTTT
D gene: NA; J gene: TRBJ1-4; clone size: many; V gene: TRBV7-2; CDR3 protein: CASSLARVNEKLFF; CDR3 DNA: TGTGCCAGCAGCTTAGCGCGTGTTAATGAAAAACTGTTTTTT
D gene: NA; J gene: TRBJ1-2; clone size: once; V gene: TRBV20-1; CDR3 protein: CSAKGEANYGYTF; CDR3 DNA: TGCAGTGCTAAGGGGGAAGCTAACTATGGCTACACCTTC
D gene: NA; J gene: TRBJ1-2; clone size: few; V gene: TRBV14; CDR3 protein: CASSQEPRYYGYTF; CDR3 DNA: TGTGCCAGCAGCCAAGAGCCGCGATACTATGGCTACACCTTC
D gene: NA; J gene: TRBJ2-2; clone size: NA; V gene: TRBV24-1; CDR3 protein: CATSDLNRYHTGELFF; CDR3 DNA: TGTGCCACCAGTGATTTGAACAGATATCACACCGGGGAGCTGTTTTTT
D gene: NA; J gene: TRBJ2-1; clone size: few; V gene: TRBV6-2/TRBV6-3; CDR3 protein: CASRPGTPRGEQFF; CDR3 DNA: TGTGCCAGCAGACCCGGGACTCCGAGGGGTGAGCAGTTCTTC
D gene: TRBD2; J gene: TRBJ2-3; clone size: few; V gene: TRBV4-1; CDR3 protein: CASSQGPIVGGVYTDTQYF; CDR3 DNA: TGCGCCAGCAGCCAAGGCCCAATCGTGGGGGGGGTTTACACAGATACGCAGTATTTT
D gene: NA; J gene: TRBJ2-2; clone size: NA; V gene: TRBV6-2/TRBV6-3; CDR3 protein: CASSYTKLANPGELFF; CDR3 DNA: TGTGCCAGCAGTTACACAAAGCTAGCGAACCCCGGGGAGCTGTTTTTT
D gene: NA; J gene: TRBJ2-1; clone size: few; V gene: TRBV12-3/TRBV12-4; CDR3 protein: CASRDNTGNNEQFF; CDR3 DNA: TGTGCCAGCAGAGATAACACCGGGAACAATGAGCAGTTCTTC
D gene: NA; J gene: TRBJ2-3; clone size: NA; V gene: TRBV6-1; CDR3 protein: CASSEWGHSLTDTQYF; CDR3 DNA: TGTGCCAGCAGTGAATGGGGGCACAGCCTCACAGATACGCAGTATTTT
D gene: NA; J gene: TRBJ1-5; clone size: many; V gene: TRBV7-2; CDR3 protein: CASSPRGGWPQPQHF; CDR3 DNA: TGTGCCAGCAGTCCAAGGGGGGGGTGGCCTCAGCCCCAGCATTTT
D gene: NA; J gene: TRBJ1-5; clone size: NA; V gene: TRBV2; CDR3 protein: CASSGGLSNQPQHF; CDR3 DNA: TGTGCCAGCAGTGGAGGGCTTAGCAATCAGCCCCAGCATTTT
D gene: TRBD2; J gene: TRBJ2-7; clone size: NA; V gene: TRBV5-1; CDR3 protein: CASSLVSGENEQYF; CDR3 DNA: TGCGCCAGCAGCTTGGTCAGCGGGGAGAACGAGCAGTACTTC
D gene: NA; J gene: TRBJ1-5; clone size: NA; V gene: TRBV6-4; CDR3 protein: CASPTQPQHF; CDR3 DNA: TGTGCCAGCCCAACGCAGCCCCAGCATTTT
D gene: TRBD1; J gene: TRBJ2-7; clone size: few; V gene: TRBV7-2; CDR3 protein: CASSTGAGGFYEQYF; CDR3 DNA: TGTGCCAGCAGCACCGGGGCAGGGGGCTTCTACGAGCAGTACTTC
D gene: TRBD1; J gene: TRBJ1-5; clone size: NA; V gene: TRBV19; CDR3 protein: CASRDKAWDSANQPQHF; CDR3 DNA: TGTGCCAGTAGGGATAAGGCGTGGGACAGCGCTAATCAGCCCCAGCATTTT
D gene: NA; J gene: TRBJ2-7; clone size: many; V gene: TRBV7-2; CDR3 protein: CASSLGIGQGMGEQYF; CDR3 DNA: TGTGCCAGCAGCTTAGGAATCGGGCAGGGAATGGGCGAGCAGTACTTC
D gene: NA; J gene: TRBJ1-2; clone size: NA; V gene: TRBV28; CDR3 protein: CASSLFLKGETYGYTF; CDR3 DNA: TGTGCCAGCAGTTTATTCCTAAAGGGGGAGACCTATGGCTACACCTTC
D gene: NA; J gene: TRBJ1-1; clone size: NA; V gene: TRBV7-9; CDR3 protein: CASSFGRTEAFF; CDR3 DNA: TGTGCCAGCAGCTTCGGCCGGACTGAAGCTTTCTTT
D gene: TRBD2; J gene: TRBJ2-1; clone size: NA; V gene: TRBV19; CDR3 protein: CASSIMRGAREQFF; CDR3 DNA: TGTGCCAGTAGTATCATGCGGGGGGCCCGGGAGCAGTTCTTC
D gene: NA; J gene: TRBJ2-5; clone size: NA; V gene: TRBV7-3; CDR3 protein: CASSLGSPRETQYF; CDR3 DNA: TGTGCCAGCAGCTTAGGATCGCCGAGGGAGACCCAGTACTTC
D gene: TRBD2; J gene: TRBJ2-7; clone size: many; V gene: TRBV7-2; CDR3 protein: CASSLGTSGSSYEQYF; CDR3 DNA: TGTGCCAGCAGCTTAGGGACTAGCGGGAGCTCCTACGAGCAGTACTTC
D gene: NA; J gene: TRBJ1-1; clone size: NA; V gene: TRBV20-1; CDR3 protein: CSAPGTVNTEAFF; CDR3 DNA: TGCAGTGCCCCTGGGACGGTGAACACTGAAGCTTTCTTT
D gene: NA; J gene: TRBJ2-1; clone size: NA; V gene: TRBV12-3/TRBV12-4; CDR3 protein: CASSPHGFSSYNEQFF; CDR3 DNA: TGTGCCAGCAGTCCACATGGGTTTAGCTCCTACAATGAGCAGTTCTTC
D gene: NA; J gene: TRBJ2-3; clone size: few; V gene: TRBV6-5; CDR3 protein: CASSWTGTQYF; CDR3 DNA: TGTGCCAGCAGTTGGACTGGGACGCAGTATTTT
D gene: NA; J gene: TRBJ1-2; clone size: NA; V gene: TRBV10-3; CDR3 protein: CAISDSQVFPGYTF; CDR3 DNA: TGTGCCATCAGTGACAGTCAGGTCTTCCCCGGCTACACCTTC
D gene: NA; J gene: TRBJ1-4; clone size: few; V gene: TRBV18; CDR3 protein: CASSTGRSNEKLFF; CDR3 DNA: TGTGCCAGCTCCACAGGTCGCTCTAATGAAAAACTGTTTTTT
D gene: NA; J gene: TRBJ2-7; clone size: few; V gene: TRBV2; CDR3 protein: CASSGLRSSYEQYF; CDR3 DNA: TGTGCCAGCAGTGGACTAAGGTCCTCCTACGAGCAGTACTTC
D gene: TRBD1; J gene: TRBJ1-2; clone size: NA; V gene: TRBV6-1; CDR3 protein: CASNTAGTANYGYTF; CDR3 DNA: TGTGCCAGCAACACTGCCGGGACAGCTAACTATGGCTACACCTTC
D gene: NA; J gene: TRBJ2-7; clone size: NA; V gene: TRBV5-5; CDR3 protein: CASIKSGYEQYF; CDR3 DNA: TGTGCCAGCATCAAGTCGGGGTACGAGCAGTACTTC
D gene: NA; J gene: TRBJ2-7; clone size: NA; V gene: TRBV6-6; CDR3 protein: CASSPHLREYEQYF; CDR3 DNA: TGTGCCAGCAGTCCCCACCTCAGGGAGTACGAGCAGTACTTC
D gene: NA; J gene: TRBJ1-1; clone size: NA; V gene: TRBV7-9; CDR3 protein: CASSLMQNMNTEAFF; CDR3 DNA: TGTGCCAGCAGCTTAATGCAGAACATGAACACTGAAGCTTTCTTT
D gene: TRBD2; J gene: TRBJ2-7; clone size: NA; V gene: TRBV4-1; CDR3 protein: CASSQDRLAGGRYEQYF; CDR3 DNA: TGCGCCAGCAGCCAAGATCGACTAGCGGGAGGCCGGTACGAGCAGTACTTC
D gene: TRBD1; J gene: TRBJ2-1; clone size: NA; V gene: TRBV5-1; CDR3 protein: CASSLGTGGAGSYNEQFF; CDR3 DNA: TGCGCCAGCAGCTTGGGGACAGGGGGCGCTGGGTCCTACAATGAGCAGTTCTTC
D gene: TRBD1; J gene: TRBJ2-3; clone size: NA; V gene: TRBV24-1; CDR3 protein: CATSDSTGQDTDTQYF; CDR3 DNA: TGTGCCACCAGTGACTCTACGGGACAGGACACAGATACGCAGTATTTT
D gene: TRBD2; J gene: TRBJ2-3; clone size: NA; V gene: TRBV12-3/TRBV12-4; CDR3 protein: CASSFNSGFHTQYF; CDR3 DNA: TGTGCCAGCAGTTTCAATAGCGGGTTTCATACGCAGTATTTT
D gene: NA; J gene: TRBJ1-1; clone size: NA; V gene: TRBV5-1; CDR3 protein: CASSGQGLATEAFF; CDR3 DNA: TGCGCCAGCAGCGGGCAGGGGCTGGCCACTGAAGCTTTCTTT
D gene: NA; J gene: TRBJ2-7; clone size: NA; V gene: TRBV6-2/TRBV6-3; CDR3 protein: CASSYSGIYYEQYF; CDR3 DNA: TGTGCCAGCAGTTACTCGGGAATTTACTACGAGCAGTACTTC
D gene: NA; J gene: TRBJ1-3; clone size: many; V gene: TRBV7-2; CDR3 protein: CASSSRGSGNTIYF; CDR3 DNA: TGTGCCAGCAGCTCCCGCGGCTCTGGAAACACCATATATTTT
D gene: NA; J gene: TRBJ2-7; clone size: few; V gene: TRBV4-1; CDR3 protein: CASSQVGGQRPYEQYF; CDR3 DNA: TGCGCCAGCAGCCAAGTGGGGGGGCAGCGGCCCTACGAGCAGTACTTC
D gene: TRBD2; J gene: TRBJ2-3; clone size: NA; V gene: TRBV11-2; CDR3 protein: CASSLDLASGSTDTQYF; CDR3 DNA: TGTGCCAGCAGCTTAGATTTGGCTAGCGGGAGCACAGATACGCAGTATTTT
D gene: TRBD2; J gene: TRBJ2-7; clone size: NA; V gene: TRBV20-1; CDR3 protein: CSARRSGSKVYEQYF; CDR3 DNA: TGCAGTGCTAGACGAAGCGGGAGTAAGGTCTACGAGCAGTACTTC
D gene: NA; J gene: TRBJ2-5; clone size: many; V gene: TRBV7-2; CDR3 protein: CASSLPTMRETQYF; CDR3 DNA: TGTGCCAGCAGCTTACCGACCATGAGGGAGACCCAGTACTTC